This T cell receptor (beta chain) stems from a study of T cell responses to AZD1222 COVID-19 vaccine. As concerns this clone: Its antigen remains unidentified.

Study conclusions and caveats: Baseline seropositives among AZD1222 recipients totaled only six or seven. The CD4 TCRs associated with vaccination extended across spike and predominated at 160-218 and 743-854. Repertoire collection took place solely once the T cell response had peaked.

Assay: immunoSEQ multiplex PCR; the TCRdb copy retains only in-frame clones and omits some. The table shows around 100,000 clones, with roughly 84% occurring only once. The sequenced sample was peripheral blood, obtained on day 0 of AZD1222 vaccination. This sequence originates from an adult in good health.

CDR3 nucleotide sequence: TGTGCCAGCAGTTCCCCGACAGGGGCGAATGAAAAACTGTTTTTT. Protein product: CASSSPTGANEKLFF. The J gene is TRBJ1-4, the V gene TRBV28; 8 bases fit TRBD1. J lost 5 bases, V lost 4 bases, and 6 bases had no gene match. The CDR3 runs 15 residues. Per germline, CDR1 MDHEN and CDR2 SYDVKM.